The 18 T cell receptor beta chains listed next were all sequenced from one sample in a study of shared T cell receptors in the human thymus. Some clones are missing from TCRdb's copy, which holds only in-frame ones; the method was immunoSEQ multiplex PCR. The table records approximately 730,000 clones, 70% to 90% of them present only once. The data were also submitted as part of a second study, on human thymus T cells.

The sequenced sample consisted of thymocytes. The receptors come from a girl under two years old with a congenital heart defect.

The J gene is TRBJ1-1, the V gene TRBV5-1; D remains ambiguous. The CDR3 has 15 residues. In germline, CDR1 is SGHRS, CDR2 YFSETQ. Trimming took off 3 bases at V and 5 bases at J, with 17 bases between the two ends. The CDR3 loop reads CASSWSRDLNTEAFF. The CDR3 DNA sequence: TGCGCCAGCAGCTGGTCGAGGGATTTAAATACTGAAGCTTTCTTT.

The chain combines TRBV4-1 with TRBJ1-4; no firm D call. This CDR3 is 14 amino acids long. Germline values: CDR1 MGHRA, CDR2 YSYEKL. The V end lost 4 bases, the J end lost 8 bases, and 14 bases lay between the germline ends. The chain's CDR3 is CASSPNVLREKLFF. The CDR3 DNA is TGCGCCAGCAGCCCTAATGTTCTGAGGGAAAAACTGTTTTTT.

J is TRBJ1-1 and V is TRBV5-8; D not resolved. V was shortened by 7 bases and J by 0 bases, with 13 bases between the two germline ends. The length of the CDR3 is 14 residues. Germline assignment: CDR1 SGHTS and CDR2 YDEGEE. The DNA for the CDR3 is TGTGCCAGCGAGGGCAGGAGCCTGAACACTGAAGCTTTCTTT. Amino acids: CASEGRSLNTEAFF. Using reference TRBV5-8 and TRBJ1-1 for the parts outside the CDR3, the full variable domain is EAGVTQSPTHLIKTRGQQATLRCSPISGHTSVYWYQQALGLGLQFLLWYDEGEERNRGNFPPRFSGRQFPNYSSELNVNALELEDSALYLCASEGRSLNTEAFFGQGTRLTVV.

The CDR3 here is CASSLGQSLSEKLFF. The CDR3 region has the DNA TGTGCCAGCAGTTTAGGGCAAAGTTTAAGTGAAAAACTGTTTTTT. The chain has TRBV28 and TRBJ1-4; D remains ambiguous. Germline loops: CDR1 MDHEN, CDR2 SYDVKM. There are 15 residues in the CDR3. V was trimmed by 2 bases and J by 7 bases, leaving 14 bases between them. Variable domain in full (rest from reference TRBV28 and TRBJ1-4): DVKVTQSSRYLVKRTGEKVFLECVQDMDHENMFWYRQDPGLGLRLIYFSYDVKMKEKGDIPEGYSVSREKKERFSLILESASTNQTSMYLCASSLGQSLSEKLFFGSGTQLSVL.

In nucleotides, the CDR3 is TGCGCCAGCAGCCAAGTAGGGGGGGGCGGACTAAACACCGGGGAGCTGTTTTTT. It is translated as CASSQVGGGGLNTGELFF. This chain links TRBV4-1 with TRBJ2-2; perhaps TRBD2 as D (7 bases). Per the germline V gene, CDR1 is MGHRA and CDR2 is YSYEKL. The CDR3 has 18 residues. Trimming left V 1 base short and J 2 bases short, with 17 bases between.

The chain is built from TRBV18 and TRBJ2-1; D is unresolved. This CDR3 has 15 amino acids. CDR1 is KGHSH, CDR2 LQKENI, per germline. V shed 6 bases and J shed 5 bases, with 17 bases lying between them. CDR3 loop: CASSSGVTTDNEQFF. The CDR3 region has the DNA TGTGCCAGCTCCAGTGGTGTCACGACTGACAATGAGCAGTTCTTC.

This chain uses TRBV27 with TRBJ2-3; D ambiguous. Germline V gives CDR1 MNHEY, CDR2 SMNVEV (reference sequence). The CDR3 is 15 residues long. V lost 4 bases and J 2 bases, leaving 13 bases between the germline ends. CDR3 residues: CASSWAGTLTDTQYF. In nucleotides, the CDR3 is TGTGCCAGCAGTTGGGCAGGCACCCTCACAGATACGCAGTATTTT.

The chain has TRBV9 and TRBJ2-5; 10 bases fit TRBD2. The CDR3 totals 16 residues. Germline V gene sequence: CDR1 SGDLS, CDR2 YYNGEE. The V gene end was trimmed by 3 bases and the J gene end by 2 bases; junction bases not matched to a gene: 7. The CDR3 nucleotides are TGTGCCAGCAGCGCCTTGGGAGCGGGGGGGCAAGAGACCCAGTACTTC. Its protein product is CASSALGAGGQETQYF.

The chain uses TRBV4-1 and TRBJ2-2; 8 positions agree with TRBD1. This CDR3 has 18 amino acids. Trimming took 0 bases from V and 3 from J; bases not matched to a gene: 9. Germline lookup yields CDR1 MGHRA and CDR2 YSYEKL. The CDR3 region has the DNA TGCGCCAGCAGCCAAGATGGATTAGACAGGGGTGACACCGGGGAGCTGTTTTTT. It encodes CASSQDGLDRGDTGELFF.

The chain recombines TRBV29-1 with TRBJ1-1, with a tentative D call TRBD1 (5 bases). CDR3 length: 11 amino acids. V was clipped by 7 bases and J by 7 bases, with 13 bases between them. The germline CDR1 and CDR2 sequences are SQVTM and ANQGSEA. CDR3: CSARDGCEAFF. In nucleotides, the CDR3 is TGCAGCGCCAGGGATGGGTGTGAAGCTTTCTTT.

The chain is built from TRBV10-2 and TRBJ1-1; D uncertain. CDR3 length: 14 amino acids. Germline lookup yields CDR1 WSHSY and CDR2 SAAADI. V was cut by 6 bases and J by 0 bases, with 11 bases left in between. CDR3 sequence (DNA): TGCGCCAGCAGGTTTCACAGCTTGAACACTGAAGCTTTCTTT. Its translation: CASRFHSLNTEAFF.

The V call is TRBV25-1, the J call TRBJ2-7; tentative D call: TRBD2 (6 bases). V was cut by 6 bases and J by 1 base, with 10 bases left in between. Per the germline V gene, CDR1 is MGHDK and CDR2 is SYGVNS. The CDR3 has 13 residues. The CDR3 nucleotides are TGTGCCAGCAGATCGGGGGTGTCCTACGAGCAGTACTTC. It encodes CASRSGVSYEQYF.

This chain connects TRBV4-1 to TRBJ2-7; 9 nucleotides align to TRBD1. The germline V gene encodes CDR1 MGHRA and CDR2 YSYEKL. This CDR3 spans 18 amino acids. V was pared by 1 base and J by 3 bases, with 13 bases of the junction left unmatched. The CDR3 loop is CASSQGAVMGQGNYEQYF. The CDR3 DNA reads TGCGCCAGCAGCCAAGGGGCGGTTATGGGACAGGGTAACTACGAGCAGTACTTC.

The V gene is TRBV7-2, the J gene TRBJ1-1; D is possibly TRBD1 (6 bases). CDR3 length: 14 amino acids. Germline lookup yields CDR1 SGHTA and CDR2 FQGNSA. Trimming shortened V by 2 bases and J by 6 bases, and 13 bases separated the two germline ends. Here the CDR3 DNA reads TGTGCCAGCAGCTTACTCAAACAGGGAGCTGAAGCTTTCTTT. Translating it yields CASSLLKQGAEAFF.

The genes are TRBV5-4 and TRBJ2-3; no clear D gene. The V gene's germline CDR1 is SGHNT and CDR2 YYREEE (reference sequence). The V end lost 3 bases, the J end lost 0 bases, and 20 bases lay between the germline ends. The CDR3 contains 18 residues. The CDR3 loop reads CASSSVATRASSTDTQYF. DNA for the CDR3: TGTGCCAGCAGCTCCGTTGCTACACGAGCGTCTAGCACAGATACGCAGTATTTT.

The chain couples TRBV19 to TRBJ1-2, with 7 bases that match TRBD1. Germline V gene sequence: CDR1 LNHDA, CDR2 SQIVND (reference sequence). The CDR3 extends over 16 amino acids. J was trimmed by 6 bases and V by 2 bases; bases with no gene match: 12. The chain's CDR3 is CASSISGDRDHHGYTF. CDR3 nucleotides: TGTGCCAGTAGTATAAGCGGTGACAGGGATCACCATGGCTACACCTTC.

The CDR3 here is CASSQGKLAAYNEQFF. CDR3 coding DNA: TGTGCCAGCAGCCAGGGTAAACTAGCGGCCTACAATGAGCAGTTCTTC. This sequence joins TRBV14 and TRBJ2-1, with 8 nucleotides matching TRBD2. The CDR3 runs to 16 residues. Per the germline V gene, CDR1 is SGHDN and CDR2 is FVKESK. The V and J ends lost 3 bases and 2 bases, in that order; junction bases with no gene match: 6.

The chain employs TRBV7-9 and TRBJ2-1, with 8 bases identical to TRBD2. The CDR3 is 13 amino acids. With V trimmed by 8 bases and J by 7 bases, 7 bases remained unmatched. In germline, CDR1 is SEHNR, CDR2 FQNEAQ (reference sequence). Here the CDR3 DNA reads TGTGCCAGCGGGACTAGATACCTTAATGAGCAGTTCTTC. Protein: CASGTRYLNEQFF.